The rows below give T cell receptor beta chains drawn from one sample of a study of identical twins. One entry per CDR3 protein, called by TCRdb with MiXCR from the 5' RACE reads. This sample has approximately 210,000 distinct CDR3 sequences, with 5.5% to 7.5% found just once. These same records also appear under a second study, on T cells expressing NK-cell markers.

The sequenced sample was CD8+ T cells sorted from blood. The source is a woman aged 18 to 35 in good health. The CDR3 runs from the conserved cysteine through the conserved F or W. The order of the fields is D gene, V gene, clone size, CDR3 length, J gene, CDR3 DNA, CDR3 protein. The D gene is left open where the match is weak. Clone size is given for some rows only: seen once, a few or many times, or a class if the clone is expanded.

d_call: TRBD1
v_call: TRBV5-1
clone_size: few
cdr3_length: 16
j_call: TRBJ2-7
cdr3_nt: TGCGCCAGCAGCTTTGACCGGAAAACAGGGGATAAGGAGCAGTACTTC
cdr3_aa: CASSFDRKTGDKEQYF

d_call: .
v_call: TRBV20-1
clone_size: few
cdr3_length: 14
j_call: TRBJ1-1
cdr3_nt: TGCAGTGCTACCGGACTGTGGGAGGACACTGAAGCTTTCTTT
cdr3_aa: CSATGLWEDTEAFF

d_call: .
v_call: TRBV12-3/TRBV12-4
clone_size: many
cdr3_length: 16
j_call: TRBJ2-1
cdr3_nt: TGTGCCAGCAGTCCAAGAGGGACTCACTCCGTAAATTGGAGGGTCTTC
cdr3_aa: CASSPRGTHSVNWRVF

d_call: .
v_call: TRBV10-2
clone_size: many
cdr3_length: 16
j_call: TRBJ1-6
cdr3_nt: TGCGCCAGCAGTGCCCCGACAGAGAGGGTGAATTCACCCCTCCACTTT
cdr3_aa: CASSAPTERVNSPLHF

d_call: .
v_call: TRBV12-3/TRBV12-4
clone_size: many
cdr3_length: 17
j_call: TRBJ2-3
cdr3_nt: TGTGCCAGCAGTCCAGGAGGTTCAGGGACCGGCCCAGATACGCAGTATTTT
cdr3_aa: CASSPGGSGTGPDTQYF

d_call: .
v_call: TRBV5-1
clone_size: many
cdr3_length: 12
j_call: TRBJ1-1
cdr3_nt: TGCGCCAGCAGCCCAGCCGGGACCGGGGCTTTCTTT
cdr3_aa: CASSPAGTGAFF

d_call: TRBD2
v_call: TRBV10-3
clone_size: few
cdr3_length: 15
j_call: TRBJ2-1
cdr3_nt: TGTGCCATCAGTGAGTCCCTAGCGGGGGGGAACGAGCAGTTCTTC
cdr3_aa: CAISESLAGGNEQFF

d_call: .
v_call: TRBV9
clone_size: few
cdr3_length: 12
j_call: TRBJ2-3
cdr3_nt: TGTGCCAGCGGACCGGACAAAGATACGCAGTATTTT
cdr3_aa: CASGPDKDTQYF

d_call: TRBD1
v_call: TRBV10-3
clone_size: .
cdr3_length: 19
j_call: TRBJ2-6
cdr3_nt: TGTGCCATCAGTGAGTTTTTTCCAGACAGGGCATTTGGGGCCAACGTCCTGACTTTC
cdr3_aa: CAISEFFPDRAFGANVLTF

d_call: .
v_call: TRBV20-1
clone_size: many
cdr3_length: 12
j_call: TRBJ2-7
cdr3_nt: TGCAGTGCTAGGGCCGCCGGTTCCGAGCAGTACTTC
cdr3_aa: CSARAAGSEQYF

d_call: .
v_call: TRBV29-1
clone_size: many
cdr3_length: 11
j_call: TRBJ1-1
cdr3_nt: TGCAGCGCTTATACACCCACTGAAGCTTTCTTT
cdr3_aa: CSAYTPTEAFF

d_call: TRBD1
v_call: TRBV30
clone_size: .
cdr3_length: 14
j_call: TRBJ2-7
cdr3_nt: TGTGCCTGGAGTGCCGGGACAGGGGCCTACGAGCAGTACTTC
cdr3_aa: CAWSAGTGAYEQYF

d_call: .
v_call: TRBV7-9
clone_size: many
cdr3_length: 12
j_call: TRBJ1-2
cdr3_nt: TGTGCCAGCAGCTCGACAGTGGATGGCTACACCTTC
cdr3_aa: CASSSTVDGYTF

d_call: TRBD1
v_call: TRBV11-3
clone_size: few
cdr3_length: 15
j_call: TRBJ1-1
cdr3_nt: TGTGCCAGCAGCTTGGCCAGGGGGATCGGCACTGAAGCTTTCTTT
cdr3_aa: CASSLARGIGTEAFF

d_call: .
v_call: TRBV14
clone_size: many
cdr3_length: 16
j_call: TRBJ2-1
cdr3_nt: TGTGCCAGCAGCCAAGTTCGGGGGTATTCGAGAAATGAGCAGTTCTTC
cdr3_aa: CASSQVRGYSRNEQFF

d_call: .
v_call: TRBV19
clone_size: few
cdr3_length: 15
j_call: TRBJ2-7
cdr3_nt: TGTGCCAGAACTATTCCGCCGCGGGGTCCCTACGAGCAGTACTTC
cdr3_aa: CARTIPPRGPYEQYF

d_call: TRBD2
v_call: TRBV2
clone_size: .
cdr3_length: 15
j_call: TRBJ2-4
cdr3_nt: TGTGCCAGCAGTGAGAGACTAGCGGGGGGGAACATTCAGTACTTC
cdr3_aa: CASSERLAGGNIQYF

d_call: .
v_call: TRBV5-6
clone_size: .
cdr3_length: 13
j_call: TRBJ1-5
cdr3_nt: TGTGCCAGCAGCTTCGGGACTTATCAGCCCCAGCATTTT
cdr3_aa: CASSFGTYQPQHF

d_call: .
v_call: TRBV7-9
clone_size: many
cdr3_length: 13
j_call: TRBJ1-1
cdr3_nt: TGTGCCAGCAGCTTAAGCGGCAGGGATGAAGCTTTCTTT
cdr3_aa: CASSLSGRDEAFF

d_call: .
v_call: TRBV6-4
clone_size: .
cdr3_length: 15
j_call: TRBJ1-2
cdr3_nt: TGTGCCAGCAGTGACTCAAGCCCGGCTTTCGGCGGCTACACCTTC
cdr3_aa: CASSDSSPAFGGYTF

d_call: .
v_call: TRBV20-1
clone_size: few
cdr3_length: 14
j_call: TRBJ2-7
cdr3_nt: TGCAGTGCTAGATGGGGGGGGCCCTCCTACGAGCAGTACTTC
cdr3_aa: CSARWGGPSYEQYF

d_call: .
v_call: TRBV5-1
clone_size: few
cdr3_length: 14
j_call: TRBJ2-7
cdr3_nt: TGCGCCAGCAGCTTAGAGGTCTCGCGGAACGAGCAGTACTTC
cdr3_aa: CASSLEVSRNEQYF

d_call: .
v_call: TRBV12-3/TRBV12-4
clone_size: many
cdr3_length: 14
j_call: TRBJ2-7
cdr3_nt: TGTGCCAGCAGTTTATCGGGGGCCATGTACGAGCAGTACTTC
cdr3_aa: CASSLSGAMYEQYF

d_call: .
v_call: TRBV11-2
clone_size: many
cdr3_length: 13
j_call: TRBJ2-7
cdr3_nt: TGTGCCAGCAGCTTAGGGCAGCCCTACGAGCAGTACTTC
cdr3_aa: CASSLGQPYEQYF

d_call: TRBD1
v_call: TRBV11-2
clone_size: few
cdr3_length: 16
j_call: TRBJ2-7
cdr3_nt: TGTGCCAGCAGCGCCCGCCTGACAGGGAGTCGCTACGAGCAGTACTTC
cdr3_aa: CASSARLTGSRYEQYF